A selection of T cell receptor beta chains follows, all from one sample in a study of T cells after yellow fever vaccination. In TCRdb, the 5' RACE reads were re-called with MiXCR into one record per CDR3 protein. In the table there are fewer than 350,000 distinct CDR3 sequences, about 9.5% of which are singletons. Sample: PBMCs, taken on the day of the first yellow fever vaccination. These receptors were taken from a man aged 18 to 29 who received the YFV17D yellow fever vaccine. CDR3s include the opening cysteine and the closing phenylalanine or tryptophan. D genes are given only for firm matches. Clone size, where shown, is once, few, many, or a class for clones that have expanded.

j_gene | v_gene | abundance | d_gene | CDR3aa | CDR3nt
TRBJ2-1 | TRBV24-1 | few | . | CATSDPDEQFF | TGTGCCACCAGTGACCCCGATGAGCAGTTCTTC
TRBJ1-6 | TRBV6-5 | many | . | CASSPRDNSPLHF | TGTGCCAGCAGCCCCAGGGATAATTCACCCCTCCACTTT
TRBJ2-3 | TRBV7-9 | many | . | CASSLFSTDTQYF | TGTGCCAGCAGCTTATTTTCCACAGATACGCAGTATTTT
TRBJ1-5 | TRBV19 | many | TRBD1 | CASSTQGAQPQHF | TGTGCCAGTAGTACCCAGGGGGCACAGCCCCAGCATTTT
TRBJ2-7 | TRBV5-5 | many | . | CASSLRGTFSEQYF | TGTGCCAGCAGCTTGCGGGGGACGTTTAGCGAGCAGTACTTC
TRBJ2-1 | TRBV4-3 | . | . | CASSQDPAASYNEQFF | TGCGCCAGCAGCCAAGACCCGGCTGCATCCTACAATGAGCAGTTCTTC
TRBJ1-5 | TRBV5-1 | many | . | CASSFDPWTDSNQPQHF | TGCGCCAGCAGTTTCGACCCCTGGACAGATAGCAATCAGCCCCAGCATTTT
TRBJ1-3 | TRBV18 | few | TRBD1 | CASSPMDRAAYSGNTIYF | TGTGCCAGCTCACCAATGGACAGGGCAGCATACTCTGGAAACACCATATATTTT
TRBJ2-7 | TRBV5-1 | many | TRBD1 | CASSPATGETYEQYF | TGCGCCAGCAGCCCAGCGACAGGGGAAACCTACGAGCAGTACTTC
TRBJ2-1 | TRBV12-3/TRBV12-4 | . | TRBD2 | CASSLEGLRASGGTKSSYNEQFF | TGTGCCAGCAGTTTAGAGGGACTTAGGGCTAGCGGGGGGACCAAGAGCTCCTACAATGAGCAGTTCTTC
TRBJ2-7 | TRBV12-3/TRBV12-4 | . | . | CASRARGTESYEQYF | TGTGCCAGCAGGGCCAGAGGGACGGAGTCCTACGAGCAGTACTTC
TRBJ2-5 | TRBV5-1 | few | TRBD1 | CASRSQGAQETQYF | TGCGCCAGCAGGTCACAGGGGGCCCAAGAGACCCAGTACTTC
TRBJ2-7 | TRBV5-6 | few | . | CASSFRGGFIEQYF | TGTGCCAGCAGCTTCCGAGGAGGATTTATCGAGCAGTACTTC
TRBJ2-2 | TRBV24-1 | many | . | CATAGWNTGELFF | TGTGCCACCGCAGGCTGGAACACCGGGGAGCTGTTTTTT
TRBJ2-7 | TRBV12-3/TRBV12-4 | . | . | CASSLLPGGVYEQYF | TGTGCCAGCAGTTTGCTTCCCGGAGGAGTTTACGAGCAGTACTTC
TRBJ1-5 | TRBV6-1 | few | . | CASSQDGLSYQPQHF | TGTGCCAGCAGCCAAGATGGGCTTAGTTATCAGCCCCAGCATTTT
TRBJ2-7 | TRBV7-2 | . | . | CASSLEISSYEQYF | TGTGCCAGCAGCTTAGAGATTAGCTCCTACGAGCAGTACTTC
TRBJ2-5 | TRBV27 | . | TRBD2 | CASSYGGAGETQYF | TGTGCCAGCAGTTACGGGGGGGCCGGTGAGACCCAGTACTTC
TRBJ1-5 | TRBV6-1 | . | TRBD1 | CASRPQGAYQPQHF | TGTGCCAGCAGACCACAGGGGGCATATCAGCCCCAGCATTTT
TRBJ2-2 | TRBV4-3 | . | . | CASSQLTGTGNTGELFF | TGCGCCAGCAGCCAGTTGACCGGGACGGGAAACACCGGGGAGCTGTTTTTT
TRBJ2-3 | TRBV20-1 | . | . | CSATAPLGTDTQYF | TGCAGTGCTACCGCCCCCTTAGGCACAGATACGCAGTATTTT
TRBJ2-1 | TRBV20-1 | few | TRBD1 | CSAIPGQGNNEQFF | TGCAGTGCTATTCCGGGACAGGGGAACAATGAGCAGTTCTTC
TRBJ2-5 | TRBV5-6 | few | TRBD2 | CASSPAGGPETQYF | TGTGCCAGCAGCCCAGCGGGGGGGCCGGAGACCCAGTACTTC
TRBJ2-7 | TRBV7-2 | . | TRBD2 | CASSPGTSGGAVYF | TGTGCCAGCAGCCCTGGGACTAGCGGGGGGGCGGTGTACTTC
TRBJ2-3 | TRBV21-1 | few | . | CASSKDLQGESDTQYF | TGTGCCAGCAGCAAAGACCTACAGGGCGAATCAGATACGCAGTATTTT
TRBJ2-5 | TRBV5-1 | . | . | CASSLEYQETQYF | TGCGCCAGCAGCTTGGAGTACCAAGAGACCCAGTACTTC
TRBJ2-7 | TRBV20-1 | . | . | CSASPYDWVSEQYF | TGCAGTGCTAGTCCTTACGACTGGGTCTCCGAGCAGTACTTC
TRBJ2-7 | TRBV27 | few | TRBD1 | CASSPQGILSYEQYF | TGTGCCAGCAGCCCACAGGGGATACTTTCCTACGAGCAGTACTTC
TRBJ1-1 | TRBV12-3/TRBV12-4 | . | . | CASRPTRGRSLEAFF | TGTGCCAGCAGACCCACGCGGGGGAGATCATTGGAAGCTTTCTTT
TRBJ2-1 | TRBV24-1 | many | TRBD1 | CATSDRPGQGPSEQFF | TGTGCCACCAGTGATCGACCGGGACAGGGTCCCAGTGAGCAGTTCTTC
TRBJ2-5 | TRBV7-9 | . | . | CAVAGETQYF | TGTGCCGTAGCCGGGGAGACCCAGTACTTC
TRBJ2-3 | TRBV7-3 | many | . | CASSWGSTDTQYF | TGTGCCAGCAGCTGGGGAAGCACAGATACGCAGTATTTT
TRBJ2-3 | TRBV5-6 | . | . | CASSYPGPGTDTQYF | TGTGCCAGCAGCTACCCGGGACCCGGCACAGATACGCAGTATTTT
TRBJ1-1 | TRBV28 | few | . | CASSFPSTGTNTEAFF | TGTGCCAGCAGTTTCCCCTCAACAGGGACCAACACTGAAGCTTTCTTT
TRBJ1-1 | TRBV5-1 | few | TRBD1 | CASSSLDRGTNTEAFF | TGCGCCAGCAGCTCGCTGGACAGGGGGACGAACACTGAAGCTTTCTTT
TRBJ1-1 | TRBV19 | . | . | CASSHYFGEETEAFF | TGTGCCAGTAGTCATTATTTCGGGGAGGAGACTGAAGCTTTCTTT
TRBJ2-3 | TRBV7-2 | . | TRBD2 | CASSLVLAGVSTDTQYF | TGTGCCAGCAGCTTAGTACTAGCGGGGGTTAGCACAGATACGCAGTATTTT
TRBJ1-4 | TRBV20-1 | . | . | CCARGRISPTNEKLFF | TGCTGTGCTAGAGGCAGGATCTCCCCAACTAATGAAAAACTGTTTTTT
TRBJ1-5 | TRBV27 | few | . | CASRGGLSNQPQHF | TGTGCCAGCAGGGGGGGGCTTAGCAATCAGCCCCAGCATTTT
TRBJ2-2 | TRBV7-2 | few | . | CASSLTWEAELFF | TGTGCCAGCAGCTTAACCTGGGAGGCGGAGCTGTTTTTT
TRBJ1-5 | TRBV3-1 | . | TRBD1 | CASSQQTGVQHF | TGTGCCAGCAGCCAGCAGACAGGGGTCCAGCATTTT
TRBJ2-1 | TRBV5-1 | . | TRBD2 | CASSASQRGYNEQFF | TGCGCCAGCAGCGCTAGCCAGCGGGGGTATAATGAGCAGTTCTTC
TRBJ1-6 | TRBV7-3 | many | . | CASSFAGDSPLHF | TGTGCCAGCAGCTTCGCAGGGGATTCACCCCTCCACTTT
TRBJ2-1 | TRBV9 | . | . | CASSDPGRGGAINEQFF | TGTGCCAGCAGCGACCCCGGTCGGGGCGGGGCGATCAATGAGCAGTTCTTC
TRBJ2-2 | TRBV11-1 | few | . | CASSSLGGGQEHTGELFF | TGTGCCAGCAGCTCCCTAGGCGGGGGACAGGAGCACACCGGGGAGCTGTTTTTT
TRBJ1-2 | TRBV7-9 | few | . | CASSSTTGNGYTF | TGTGCCAGCAGCTCAACTACAGGGAATGGCTACACCTTC
TRBJ1-4 | TRBV12-3/TRBV12-4 | few | . | CASVDRLREKLFF | TGTGCCAGCGTCGACAGGTTAAGGGAAAAACTGTTTTTT
TRBJ2-5 | TRBV6-5 | . | . | CASSSLGRGRIETQYF | TGTGCCAGCAGTTCCCTCGGAAGGGGGAGGATAGAGACCCAGTACTTC
TRBJ1-6 | TRBV5-1 | . | . | CASSPGTDAIPYNSPLHF | TGCGCCAGCAGCCCTGGGACGGACGCTATCCCCTATAATTCACCCCTCCACTTT
TRBJ2-2 | TRBV15 | . | . | CATSRDLGDGGELFF | TGTGCCACCAGCAGAGATCTAGGGGATGGGGGGGAGCTGTTTTTT
TRBJ1-1 | TRBV20-1 | . | . | CSARDKDNTEAFF | TGCAGTGCTAGAGATAAAGATAACACTGAAGCTTTCTTT
TRBJ2-3 | TRBV7-3 | . | TRBD2 | CASSAPGGKDTQYF | TGTGCCAGCAGCGCGCCGGGGGGTAAAGATACGCAGTATTTT